This TCR beta chain was sequenced in a study of sequential checkpoint blockade in melanoma (dated by TCRdb to about 2019). With regard to the full study: Patients were assigned by 1:1 randomization to either first-line nivolumab followed by ipilimumab (arm A) or ipilimumab followed by nivolumab (arm B). Maintenance nivolumab came after each of the two trial sequences. DNA from around 95 pretreatment melanoma tumor samples underwent TCRbeta immunosequencing. For about two dozen patients, matched tumor biopsies were obtained before treatment and at week 13, following single-agent nivolumab (arm A) or ipilimumab (arm B). In around 80% of the matched pre- and post-treatment tumor biopsy pairs, both biopsies came from the same lesion. Overall study results and their limits: PD-L1 staining and CD8+ T-cell counts correlated with tumor T-cell fraction and clonality, whereas mutational load did not. Among patients in the nivolumab-first arm (arm A), tumor TIL clonality before treatment was associated with response (P = .04). The response-prediction model combining TCR metrics and mutation burden needs validation in larger, independent patient cohorts. Patients whose tumor T-cell fraction and clonality increased by week 13 were about 30 times more likely to achieve clinical benefit. Small sample sizes and reduced statistical power limited the analyses of tumor T-cell fraction within each arm.

Explained via the paper, the treatment or condition label denotes: randomized to nivolumab then ipilimumab (arm A) or the reverse (arm B). None of the trial patients had been given prior DNA-damaging chemotherapy. The samples were obtained from melanoma patients enrolled in CheckMate 064, an open-label, randomized phase II trial testing sequential checkpoint blockade. Tumor TCR sequencing used genomic DNA from formalin-fixed paraffin-embedded (FFPE) tissue samples. In regard to this clone: What this receptor recognizes is not known. No base quality information exists; no much larger clone differs at one position.

The immunoSEQ Assay was used to immunosequence TCRbeta CDR3 regions from genomic DNA. Prior to high-throughput sequencing, genomic DNA was amplified by bias-controlled multiplex PCR. Per the original workflow: To quantify the absolute abundance of each unique TCRbeta CDR3 region, the sequences were collapsed and filtered. Clonality was defined as 1 minus Pielou's evenness and was calculated using productive rearrangements only. Tumor T-cell fraction was computed by normalizing TCRbeta template counts to usable DNA, estimated from several housekeeping genes. Clones with significantly greater frequencies in on-treatment versus baseline samples were identified using a previously published method. Imported from immuneACCESS, the table was reduced by TCRdb to in-frame sequences with V and J called. These copies leave out some clones; in studies compared against another copy, an unresolved V gene accounts for under half, and the cause of the remainder is not known. V, J and clone size were drawn from that table, and D and trimming were deduced from the DNA. Present in this sample are about 19,000 clones, over 60% of which were seen just once. The ten largest clonotypes hold around 5% of the sample.

The source was tumor tissue (inferred from file names), collected from a patient given nivolumab and ipilimumab in sequence. This receptor was taken from a human donor with melanoma.

Read as DNA, the sequence is TGCGCCAGCAGCTCCCTCGGACCGGGAGGCGATACGCAGTATTTT. Its translation reads: CASSSLGPGGDTQYF. Recombination connected TRBV5-1 to TRBJ2-3, with TRBD2 matching 7 junction bases. V ends up 3 bases short and J 6 bases short, with an unmatched junction base count of 10. Reading from cysteine to phenylalanine, the CDR3 counts 15 amino acids. Only the CDR3 DNA stays, 45 bases, in frame from base 1. The germline V gene supplies CDR1 SGHRS and CDR2 YFSETQ.